What follows are 32 T cell receptor beta chains derived from one specimen sequenced in a study of regulatory and conventional T cells in RAG deficiency. Method: immunoSEQ multiplex PCR; TCRdb's copy keeps in-frame clones and lacks some. The sample shows around 30,000 clones, about 90% of them seen only once. The sample was also reused in another study, on regulatory T cells. This second report adds: The PCR used 52 TRBV and 13 TRBJ primers.

The sequenced sample consisted of CD8+ T cells sorted from blood. The source of these receptors is a human donor in good health.

The chain has TRBV5-1 and TRBJ2-7, with 9 bases lining up with TRBD1. CDR3 size: 17 residues. Per germline, CDR1 SGHRS and CDR2 YFSETQ. Trimming cost V 3 bases and J 0 bases; bases outside gene matches: 10. The CDR3 sequence: CASSSAGWTGASYEQYF. The CDR3 coding sequence is TGCGCCAGCAGCTCCGCGGGGTGGACAGGGGCCTCCTACGAGCAGTACTTC.

The rearrangement links TRBV2 to TRBJ2-7, with D perhaps TRBD1 (6 bases). Trimming took off 5 bases at V and 3 bases at J, with 17 bases between the two ends. The CDR3 consists of 15 residues. Germline CDR1 reads SNHLY; CDR2 reads FYNNEI. CDR3 nucleotides: TGTGCCAGCAGTCAATCCGGGACAATTAACTACGAGCAGTACTTC. The encoded protein is CASSQSGTINYEQYF. Complete variable domain (other parts from reference TRBV2 and TRBJ2-7): EPEVTQTPSHQVTQMGQEVILRCVPISNHLYFYWYRQILGQKVEFLVSFYNNEISEKSEIFDDQFSVERPDGSNFTLKIRSTKLEDSAMYFCASSQSGTINYEQYFGPGTRLTVT.

This sequence joins TRBV27 and TRBJ2-7; no clear D. Per the germline V gene, CDR1 is MNHEY and CDR2 is SMNVEV (reference sequence). The V end was cut by 10 bases, the J end by 3 bases, with 16 bases between. CDR3 length equals 13 residues. The CDR3 bases are TGTGCCACCTCTCGGACGCGCGGCTACGAGCAGTACTTC. Amino acid sequence: CATSRTRGYEQYF.

This chain connects TRBV6-5 to TRBJ1-1, with 9 bases that match TRBD1. CDR3 size: 15 residues. Germline V gene sequence: CDR1 MNHEY, CDR2 SVGAGI. Trimming cost V 5 bases and J 1 base; bases outside gene matches: 5. The CDR3 sequence is CASSASGQGNTEAFF. CDR3 in DNA: TGTGCCAGCAGTGCTTCGGGACAGGGGAACACTGAAGCTTTCTTT.

J is TRBJ2-3 and V is TRBV7-9; 9 positions agree with TRBD1. The CDR3 consists of 15 residues. Germline loops: CDR1 SEHNR, CDR2 FQNEAQ (reference sequence). Trimming at V came to 5 bases and at J to 4 bases, leaving 7 bases not matched to a gene. Here the CDR3 DNA reads TGTGCCAGCAGCGAGTGGGACAGGGTGGCAGATACGCAGTATTTT. As protein: CASSEWDRVADTQYF.

The count of this clone is one. V gene TRBV7-6 combines with J gene TRBJ2-1; 9 nucleotides match TRBD2. The J segment lost 7 bases and the V segment lost 0 bases, leaving 13 bases of the junction unmatched. The CDR3 covers 18 residues. CDR1 and CDR2 (germline): SGHVS, FNYEAQ. The CDR3 nucleotides are TGTGCCAGCAGCTTAGCCCCGCCGGTAGCGGGAGTTTTTAATGAGCAGTTCTTC. Its translation: CASSLAPPVAGVFNEQFF.

The chain combines TRBV27 with TRBJ2-3, with D tentatively TRBD2 (5 bases). The CDR3 covers 15 residues. Looked up from germline, CDR1 is MNHEY and CDR2 is SMNVEV (reference sequence). V was shortened by 2 bases and J by 1 base, with 10 bases between the two germline ends. CDR3 DNA: TGTGCCAGCAGTTTACCGGGGTTGGGCACAGATACGCAGTATTTT. Protein sequence: CASSLPGLGTDTQYF.

This clone appeared a single time. The chain carries TRBV9 and TRBJ2-1; D is ambiguous. Germline CDR1 reads SGDLS; CDR2 reads YYNGEE. The CDR3 totals 14 residues. The ends were cut back, 0 bases at V and 7 bases at J, with 11 bases in the middle. The CDR3 DNA reads TGTGCCAGCAGCGTAGAGGTCCCAAGGAATGAGCAGTTCTTC. Protein: CASSVEVPRNEQFF.

V gene TRBV5-1 combines with J gene TRBJ2-7; 7 bases are shared with TRBD2. This CDR3 is 14 amino acids long. CDR1 and CDR2 (germline): SGHRS, YFSETQ. V lost 0 bases and J lost 3; bases outside the gene matches: 3. The CDR3 bases are TGCGCCAGCAGCTTGGCGGGGGGAGGCTACGAGCAGTACTTC. Protein: CASSLAGGGYEQYF.

Judged by abundance, this clone is medium-sized. This sequence joins TRBV6-1 and TRBJ2-7; 8 positions match TRBD1. V gave up 2 bases and J gave up 2 bases; unmatched junction bases: 5. CDR3 size: 15 residues. The germline CDR1 and CDR2 sequences are MNHNS and SASEGT. The DNA of the CDR3 is TGTGCCAGCAGTGAAACCGGGACAGGCGCCTACGAGCAGTACTTC. Amino acids: CASSETGTGAYEQYF.

J is TRBJ1-2 and V is TRBV12-5; unclear D gene. CDR3 length: 15 residues. With 4 bases removed from V and 0 bases from J, the gap between germline ends came to 12 bases. Looked up from germline, CDR1 is LGHNT and CDR2 is FRNRAP. CDR3 sequence reads: CASGSTDTANYGYTF. Written as DNA, the CDR3 is TGTGCTAGTGGTTCAACGGATACAGCTAACTATGGCTACACCTTC.

Here the CDR3 DNA reads TGTGCCAGCAGTGGGGGACTGTACACAGATACGCAGTATTTT. Its protein is CASSGGLYTDTQYF. The gene calls are TRBV2 and TRBJ2-3, with TRBD2 as a possible D gene (6 bases). Germline lookup yields CDR1 SNHLY and CDR2 FYNNEI. The CDR3 length is 14 residues. Trimming cost V 4 bases and J 2 bases, with 10 bases left between them.

The genes are TRBV6-1 and TRBJ2-3; 9 bases are a match to TRBD2. This CDR3 spans 15 amino acids. Germline V gene sequence: CDR1 MNHNS, CDR2 SASEGT. V lost 0 bases and J lost 4; bases outside the gene matches: 2. The CDR3 DNA is TGTGCCAGCAGTGAAGCTAGCGGGAGCCCAGATACGCAGTATTTT. Protein: CASSEASGSPDTQYF.

This chain uses TRBV27 with TRBJ2-3; TRBD2 matches at 8 bases. Germline values: CDR1 MNHEY, CDR2 SMNVEV (reference sequence). The length of the CDR3 is 16 residues. The trim removed 10 bases at V and 0 bases at J, leaving 12 bases unmatched. CDR3 nucleotide sequence: TGTGCCACCCTCAGATGCGGGGGGCCTAGCACAGATACGCAGTATTTT. Its translation: CATLRCGGPSTDTQYF.

This clone has just a few counts. This rearrangement joins TRBV27 to TRBJ2-7, with D possibly TRBD1 on 6 matching bases. The CDR3 length is 13 residues. The V end lost 6 bases, the J end lost 5 bases, and 14 bases lay between the germline ends. In germline, CDR1 is MNHEY, CDR2 SMNVEV (reference sequence). The CDR3 DNA sequence: TGTGCCAGCAGCCCTACAGGGAAGCACGAGCAGTACTTC. As protein: CASSPTGKHEQYF.

The rearrangement uses TRBV5-4 and TRBJ1-5, with D perhaps TRBD1 (5 bases). The CDR3 covers 14 residues. Germline assignment: CDR1 SGHNT and CDR2 YYREEE (reference sequence). The V end lost 4 bases, the J end lost 9 bases, and 17 bases lay between the germline ends. The CDR3 nucleotides are TGTGCCAGCAGCGACGGACAAGAAAGGGGGCCCCAGCATTTT. As protein: CASSDGQERGPQHF. Full variable domain (missing parts from reference TRBV5-4 and TRBJ1-5): ETGVTQSPTHLIKTRGQQVTLRCSSQSGHNTVSWYQQALGQGPQFIFQYYREEENGRGNFPPRFSGLQFPNYSSELNVNALELDDSALYLCASSDGQERGPQHFGDGTRLSIL.

V usage is TRBV13 and J usage is TRBJ2-5, with 9 bases that match TRBD2. This CDR3 is built from 16 residues. V was clipped by 5 bases and J by 4 bases; unmatched bases: 11. CDR1 and CDR2 from the germline V gene are PRHDT and FYEKMQ (reference sequence). CDR3 sequence: CASSPNSAGGLETQYF. The CDR3 coding sequence is TGTGCCAGCAGCCCCAATTCAGCGGGGGGCCTAGAGACCCAGTACTTC.

V and J are TRBV29-1 and TRBJ2-7; tentative D call: TRBD2 (6 bases). The germline V gene has CDR1 SQVTM and CDR2 ANQGSEA. Trimming took off 0 bases at V and 5 bases at J, with 20 bases between the two ends. The CDR3 contains 16 residues. Written as DNA, the CDR3 is TGCAGCGTTGAAGAGAGTCGGGGCGGGAACTTGGACGAGCAGTACTTC. This gives the protein CSVEESRGGNLDEQYF.

The chain uses TRBV30 and TRBJ2-6; the match to TRBD1 covers 8 bases. V was pared by 4 bases and J by 2 bases, with 7 bases of the junction left unmatched. The CDR3 sequence is 16 residues long. CDR1 is GTSNPN and CDR2 is SVGIG in the germline V gene (reference sequence). DNA for the CDR3: TGTGCCTGGACTGTACAGGGGGGCCCTGGGGCCAACGTCCTGACTTTC. It yields the protein CAWTVQGGPGANVLTF.

This chain joins TRBV27 and TRBJ1-6, with 7 bases fitting TRBD1. The V segment lost 2 bases and the J segment 7 bases; nucleotides outside the gene matches: 5. The V gene's germline CDR1 is MNHEY and CDR2 SMNVEV (reference sequence). The CDR3 is made up of 15 amino acids. The CDR3 DNA reads as TGTGCCAGCAGTTTAGACAGGGTCCCCAATTCACCCCTCCACTTT. Translating gives CASSLDRVPNSPLHF.

The CDR3 DNA sequence: TGTGCCAGCAGTTACTATGGGATGTTGAACACTGAAGCTTTCTTT. It codes for CASSYYGMLNTEAFF. The chain has TRBV6-5 and TRBJ1-1, with D hard to call. Germline V gene data show CDR1 as MNHEY and CDR2 as SVGAGI. V dropped 1 base and J dropped 0 bases, with 9 bases sitting between them. This CDR3 comprises 15 residues.

The V call is TRBV4-2, the J call TRBJ2-1; the D gene is possibly TRBD2 (6 bases). V was shortened by 0 bases and J by 2 bases, with 8 bases between the two germline ends. CDR1 and CDR2 from the germline V gene are LGHNA and YNFKEQ. The CDR3 length is 15 residues. The CDR3 protein is CASSQDWGAYNEQFF. CDR3 coding DNA: TGTGCCAGCAGCCAAGATTGGGGGGCCTACAATGAGCAGTTCTTC.

Only one count was recorded for this clone. The J gene is TRBJ1-1, the V gene TRBV27, with D tentatively TRBD1 (5 bases). Germline assignment: CDR1 MNHEY and CDR2 SMNVEV (reference sequence). The CDR3 consists of 14 residues. Trimming left V 6 bases short and J 4 bases short, with 15 bases between. The CDR3 region is CASSLRTRATEAFF. The DNA of the CDR3 is TGTGCCAGCAGCCTTAGGACAAGGGCCACTGAAGCTTTCTTT.

The chain carries TRBV19 and TRBJ2-7; D gene unclear. CDR3 length: 15 residues. From germline, CDR1 is LNHDA and CDR2 SQIVND (reference sequence). V lost 5 bases and J 3 bases, leaving 17 bases between the germline ends. The CDR3 region is CASSFTAQKSYEQYF. CDR3 coding DNA: TGTGCCAGTAGTTTTACAGCCCAGAAGAGCTACGAGCAGTACTTC.

The V and J genes are TRBV4-2 and TRBJ2-3; D perhaps matches TRBD2 (5 bases). The CDR3 sequence is 15 residues long. Germline values: CDR1 LGHNA, CDR2 YNFKEQ. Trimming removed 4 bases at V and 6 bases at J, with 17 bases between. The CDR3 nucleotides are TGTGCCAGCAGCCCTAGCCCAGAACCTGGGGATACGCAGTATTTT. Residues: CASSPSPEPGDTQYF.

The chain uses TRBV30 and TRBJ2-2; D gene uncertain. The ends were cut back, 4 bases at V and 2 bases at J, with 8 bases in the middle. The CDR3 length is 13 residues. The V gene's germline CDR1 is GTSNPN and CDR2 SVGIG (reference sequence). CDR3 residues: CAWTTKNTGELFF. The CDR3 coding sequence is TGTGCCTGGACTACTAAAAACACCGGGGAGCTGTTTTTT.

The J gene is TRBJ1-2, the V gene TRBV5-4; D is unresolved. Trimming shortened V by 0 bases and J by 4 bases, and 10 bases separated the two germline ends. The CDR3 covers 14 residues. Germline loops: CDR1 SGHNT, CDR2 YYREEE (reference sequence). As DNA, the CDR3 is TGTGCCAGCAGCTTGGTTAGCAGCCCCTATGGCTACACCTTC. Translated, it gives CASSLVSSPYGYTF. Full variable domain (rest looked up from reference TRBV5-4 and TRBJ1-2): ETGVTQSPTHLIKTRGQQVTLRCSSQSGHNTVSWYQQALGQGPQFIFQYYREEENGRGNFPPRFSGLQFPNYSSELNVNALELDDSALYLCASSLVSSPYGYTFGSGTRLTVV.

The chain has TRBV5-8 and TRBJ2-7; D assignment may be TRBD1 or TRBD2 (5 bases each). This CDR3 region has 11 residues. Germline CDR1 and CDR2: SGHTS and YDEGEE. The ends were cut back, 4 bases at V and 6 bases at J, with 8 bases in the middle. This CDR3 is CASSPRGEQYF. The CDR3 region has the DNA TGTGCCAGCAGCCCGAGGGGCGAGCAGTACTTC.

The chain recombines TRBV23-1 with TRBJ1-3; 7 bases match TRBD1. TRBV23-1 is designated an ORF whose function remains uncertain. This CDR3 contains 15 residues. V lost 7 bases, J lost 8 bases, and 14 bases stayed unmatched. CDR3 in amino acids: CASNKGAKPRDTIYF. DNA for the CDR3: TGCGCCAGCAATAAGGGGGCAAAGCCGAGGGACACCATATATTTT.

V is TRBV2 and J is TRBJ1-6, with 9 positions matching TRBD1. J gave up 9 bases and V 10 bases, and 7 bases lay outside the gene matches. In germline, CDR1 is SNHLY, CDR2 FYNNEI. CDR3 length: 13 amino acids. The CDR3 bases are TGTGCCAACCGGGACAGGGAGGGTTCACCCCTCCACTTT. Translating gives CANRDREGSPLHF.

V gene TRBV5-1 combines with J gene TRBJ1-1; D is unresolved. Trimming stripped 0 bases from V and 0 bases from J, with 9 bases between. From germline, CDR1 is SGHRS and CDR2 YFSETQ. The CDR3 spans 15 residues. The CDR3 region is CASSLELGMNTEAFF. The CDR3 DNA sequence: TGCGCCAGCAGCTTGGAGCTGGGGATGAACACTGAAGCTTTCTTT.

This clone has more than one count but fewer than ten. The sample has other DNA sequences that encode this CDR3 too. The V gene is TRBV4-1, the J gene TRBJ2-7; weak D call: TRBD2 (5 bases). V was trimmed by 0 bases and J by 3 bases, leaving 15 bases between them. The germline V gene encodes CDR1 MGHRA and CDR2 YSYEKL. This CDR3 is built from 16 residues. CDR3 amino acids: CASSQDPGEKVYEQYF. CDR3 DNA: TGCGCCAGCAGCCAAGATCCCGGGGAGAAAGTCTACGAGCAGTACTTC.